This TCR beta chain was observed in a study of blood T cell repertoires in COVID-19. Study information: Acute-phase and convalescent COVID-19 samples originated in the United States, Italy and Spain. The cDNA or gDNA used as material had been derived from T cells, B-cell-depleted T cells, or PBMCs.

Assay used: immunoSEQ multiplex PCR; TCRdb lists only in-frame clones, some missing. The sample has approximately 360,000 clones; nearly 90% are singletons. Germline values: CDR1 SGHDT, CDR2 YYEEEE. V shed 3 bases and J 0 bases; nucleotides not matched to a gene: 3. The CDR3 extends over 17 amino acids. This chain links TRBV5-6 with TRBJ2-1; 13 bases align to TRBD2. The source material was peripheral blood. The TCR originated in a man younger than 35 with active or convalescent COVID-19. The DNA of the CDR3 is TGTGCCAGCAGCTACCGGACTAGCGGGAGCTCCTACAATGAGCAGTTCTTC. The encoded protein is CASSYRTSGSSYNEQFF.